This T cell receptor (beta chain) was retrieved from a study of blood T cells in healthy people across ages. A J-beta primer mix and a sample-barcoded 5' primer were used in a second PCR of about 7 to 12 cycles. MiXCR was run by TCRdb on the 5' RACE reads, yielding one entry per CDR3 protein. The sample yields roughly 1.6 million distinct CDR3 sequences, almost 35% seen once. To note about this clonotype: The antigen remains unidentified.

Total RNA, at least 6 micrograms per sample, was extracted from PBMCs. CDR1 and CDR2 (germline): SGHKS, YYEKEE (reference sequence). The CDR3 sequence is 14 residues long. Trimming pared 3 bases from V and 0 bases from J, leaving 9 bases between. Study results and caveats: Changes in expanded clonotypes were possibly confounded, as the CMV status of donors was unknown. Diversity was estimated from one million T cells, and these estimates were considered underestimates.

The sequence was obtained from a woman aged 25 to 45 in good health. Sequencing input: blood. J is TRBJ1-2 and V is TRBV5-5; D gene unclear. CDR3 in amino acids: CASSSDPANYGYTF. CDR3 nucleotides: TGTGCCAGCAGCTCCGATCCAGCTAACTATGGCTACACCTTC. The variable domain in full, completed from reference TRBV5-5 and TRBJ1-2, reads DAGVTQSPTHLIKTRGQQVTLRCSPISGHKSVSWYQQVLGQGPQFIFQYYEKEERGRGNFPDRFSARQFPNYSSELNVNALLLGDSALYLCASSSDPANYGYTFGSGTRLTVV.